This TCR beta chain was observed in a study of blood T cell repertoires in COVID-19. The overall study: T cells, B-cell-depleted T cells, or PBMCs provided the cDNA or gDNA that served as material.

Original processing methods: By means of reference gene primer amplification, nucleated cell counts were estimated. The assay was immunoSEQ multiplex PCR, and TCRdb's table has in-frame clones only and misses some. The D gene and trimming were derived from the DNA, and the V and J assignments and clone size from that table. Of 250,000 to 350,000 clones in the sample, roughly 90% were seen once. Participants were aged 18 to 89 years from around 26 US areas. Cohort placement rested on clinical history that participants reported themselves. Germline-derived CDR1 and CDR2 are SGHRS and YFSETQ. The CDR3 is 14 residues long. V lost 5 bases, J lost 6 bases, and 8 bases stayed unmatched.

The sequenced sample consisted of PBMCs or T cells enriched from blood (not recorded which). The chain is built from TRBV5-1 and TRBJ2-3, with 8 bases aligning to TRBD1. The receptor was isolated from a woman aged 30 to 39 who had recovered from COVID-19. The CDR3 DNA is TGCGCCAGCAGAGACAGGGGCGATTTCGATACGCAGTATTTT. It specifies CASRDRGDFDTQYF.